A single sample gave rise to the 21 T cell receptor beta chains below, sequenced in a study of cytomegalovirus exposure and HLA in healthy donors. Researchers ran the PCR with 60 Vbeta and 13 Jbeta primers. The assay was immunoSEQ multiplex PCR, and TCRdb's table has in-frame clones only and misses some. The sample holds around 140,000 clones, around four fifths seen once. The specimen sequenced was PBMCs. The receptors derive from a man aged 40-49 years in good health and CMV-seronegative.

The J gene is TRBJ1-2, the V gene TRBV28, with D maybe TRBD1 (6 bases). Between the trimmed V and J ends, which lost 5 bases and 5 bases, there was a span of 18 bases. The CDR3 runs 15 residues. Germline-derived CDR1 and CDR2 are MDHEN and SYDVKM. The CDR3 nucleotides are TGTGCCAGCAGTCCCGGGGGGGGGCTAGAGTATGGCTACACCTTC. Translating it yields CASSPGGGLEYGYTF.

The gene calls are TRBV19 and TRBJ2-4, with a weak D call TRBD1 (6 bases). Germline assignment: CDR1 LNHDA and CDR2 SQIVND (reference sequence). Deletions cut 5 bases from V and 13 bases from J, with 15 bases between. The CDR3 contains 12 residues. For the CDR3, the DNA is TGTGCCAGTAGTTTCACTACAGGGTACCAGTACTTC. Translating it yields CASSFTTGYQYF.

This clone has more than one count but fewer than ten. V is TRBV30 and J is TRBJ1-3; D gene unclear. V gave up 2 bases and J gave up 9 bases, with 11 bases separating them. There are 12 residues in the CDR3. Looked up from germline, CDR1 is GTSNPN and CDR2 is SVGIG (reference sequence). This chain's CDR3 is CAWSRPRGTIYF. CDR3 in DNA: TGTGCCTGGAGTAGACCCCGGGGCACCATATATTTT.

The chain is built from TRBV11-2 and TRBJ2-2; tentative D call: TRBD2 (5 bases). The CDR3 is 16 amino acids. The V end was cut by 3 bases, the J end by 5 bases, with 16 bases between. The germline V gene has CDR1 SGHAT and CDR2 FQNNGV. The CDR3: CASSFLASGRTGELFF. In nucleotides, the CDR3 is TGTGCCAGCAGCTTTCTTGCCAGCGGCAGAACCGGGGAGCTGTTTTTT.

The rearrangement uses TRBV6-5 and TRBJ1-6, with D unclear. The CDR3 runs 12 residues. Germline loops: CDR1 MNHEY, CDR2 SVGAGI. The ends were cut back, 6 bases at V and 9 bases at J, with 9 bases in the middle. CDR3 nucleotides: TGTGCCAGCAGCCCGACTCGTTCACCCCTCCACTTT. Residues: CASSPTRSPLHF.

The rearrangement joins TRBV19 to TRBJ1-6; possible D gene TRBD1, 5 bases. This CDR3 has 15 amino acids. Germline lookup yields CDR1 LNHDA and CDR2 SQIVND (reference sequence). The germline V and J ends were trimmed by 7 bases and 10 bases, with 20 bases remaining between them. The CDR3 DNA sequence: TGTGCCAGTAACTCCGGGACTGCTGTCGTCTCACCCCTCCACTTT. Protein sequence: CASNSGTAVVSPLHF. The full variable domain, completed using reference TRBV19 and TRBJ1-6, is DGGITQSPKYLFRKEGQNVTLSCEQNLNHDAMYWYRQDPGQGLRLIYYSQIVNDFQKGDIAEGYSVSREKKESFPLTVTSAQKNPTAFYLCASNSGTAVVSPLHFGNGTRLTVT.

The J gene is TRBJ2-5, the V gene TRBV5-3; D is unresolved. TRBV5-3 is classed as an ORF, of uncertain function. V was shortened by 2 bases and J by 13 bases, with 3 bases between the two germline ends. This CDR3 is 8 amino acids long. The CDR3 DNA reads TGTGCCAGAAGCTTCTCGTACTTC. This gives the protein CARSFSYF.

V gene TRBV18 combines with J gene TRBJ1-1; 8 bases fit TRBD1. The CDR3 contains 14 residues. In germline, CDR1 is KGHSH, CDR2 LQKENI. Trimming at V came to 2 bases and at J to 4 bases, leaving 3 bases not matched to a gene. The CDR3 protein is CASSPAGGVTEAFF. The CDR3 DNA reads as TGTGCCAGCTCACCAGCAGGGGGCGTCACTGAAGCTTTCTTT.

DNA for the CDR3: TGTGCCAGCAGCTCGCGAGGTCGATATGGCTACACCTTC. Residues: CASSSRGRYGYTF. V usage is TRBV13 and J usage is TRBJ1-2; D remains unclear. V lost 4 bases, J lost 5 bases, and 11 bases lay in between. The CDR3 spans 13 residues. From germline, CDR1 is PRHDT and CDR2 FYEKMQ (reference sequence).

The gene calls are TRBV30 and TRBJ2-7; maybe TRBD2 (6 bases). Deletions cut 5 bases from V and 4 bases from J, with 12 bases between. This CDR3 has 12 amino acids. CDR1 is GTSNPN and CDR2 is SVGIG in the germline V gene (reference sequence). Written as DNA, the CDR3 is TGTGCCTGGCGCGTGGGGACTTACGAGCAGTACTTC. It specifies CAWRVGTYEQYF.

The gene calls are TRBV6-5 and TRBJ1-1; D remains unclear. V was clipped by 3 bases and J by 1 base, with 9 bases between them. Germline values: CDR1 MNHEY, CDR2 SVGAGI. CDR3 length: 14 amino acids. The CDR3 reads CASSYSTKNTEAFF. CDR3 sequence (DNA): TGTGCCAGCAGTTATTCTACTAAGAACACTGAAGCTTTCTTT.

The genes are TRBV18 and TRBJ2-2; tentative D call: TRBD1 (6 bases). CDR1 and CDR2 from the germline V gene are KGHSH and LQKENI. CDR3 length: 16 amino acids. V was pared by 5 bases and J by 4 bases, with 17 bases between. The CDR3 is CASSSKIQGRTGELFF. In DNA form, the CDR3 reads TGTGCCAGCTCAAGCAAAATTCAGGGGCGCACCGGGGAGCTGTTTTTT.

The CDR3 loop is CASSVPLTGTRDNEQFF. CDR3 bases: TGTGCCAGCAGCGTACCACTGACCGGGACTAGGGACAATGAGCAGTTCTTC. The chain couples TRBV9 to TRBJ2-1, with TRBD2 matching 8 bases. CDR1 is SGDLS and CDR2 is YYNGEE in the germline V gene. This CDR3 is 17 amino acids long. The J segment lost 5 bases and the V segment lost 1 base, leaving 11 bases of the junction unmatched.

The genes are TRBV5-1 and TRBJ2-3, with 10 bases matching TRBD2. The length of the CDR3 is 16 residues. CDR1 is SGHRS and CDR2 is YFSETQ in the germline V gene. Germline trimming cut 0 bases from V and 4 bases from J; bases unmatched to any gene: 5. The CDR3, as DNA: TGCGCCAGCAGCTTGGTGTCTAGCGGGGGCGCAGATACGCAGTATTTT. Its protein product is CASSLVSSGGADTQYF.

The V and J genes are TRBV5-1 and TRBJ1-2; tentatively, D is TRBD1 (6 bases). Trimming left V 4 bases short and J 1 base short, with 11 bases between. Looked up from germline, CDR1 is SGHRS and CDR2 is YFSETQ. The CDR3 extends over 14 amino acids. CDR3 DNA sequence: TGCGCCAGCAGCGGTGGACAGCTTAACTATGGCTACACCTTC. This encodes CASSGGQLNYGYTF. Full variable domain (outside the CDR3, taken from reference TRBV5-1 and TRBJ1-2): KAGVTQTPRYLIKTRGQQVTLSCSPISGHRSVSWYQQTPGQGLQFLFEYFSETQRNKGNFPGRFSGRQFSNSRSEMNVSTLELGDSALYLCASSGGQLNYGYTFGSGTRLTVV.

Notes on this clone: One end of the junction varies from germline; a read error may be responsible. This chain connects TRBV7-7 to TRBJ2-2, with TRBD1 as a possible D gene (7 bases). Germline loops: CDR1 SSHAT, CDR2 FNYEAQ (reference sequence). The CDR3 covers 16 residues. The CDR3 DNA is TGTGCTAGCAGCCCGAGCAGGGGGACTTCCACCGGGGAGCTGTTTTTT. Translated: CASSPSRGTSTGELFF. Supplemented by reference TRBV7-7 and TRBJ2-2, the full variable domain reads GAGVSQSPRYKVTKRGQDVTLRCDPISSHATLYWYQQALGQGPEFLTYFNYEAQPDKSGLPSDRFSAERPEGSISTLTIQRTEQRDSAMYRCASSPSRGTSTGELFFGEGSRLTVL.

The chain recombines TRBV4-3 with TRBJ2-5; 13 bases line up with TRBD2. Losses at the gene ends were 4 bases for V and 5 bases for J; bases not matched to a gene: 4. This CDR3 is built from 15 residues. Germline lookup yields CDR1 LGHNA and CDR2 YSLEER. The CDR3, as DNA: TGCGCCAGCAGCCCAGGACTAGCGGGAGAGGAGACCCAGTACTTC. This codes for CASSPGLAGEETQYF.

This clone was picked up a small number of times. The chain employs TRBV4-3 and TRBJ2-1; D is undetermined. The germline CDR1 and CDR2 sequences are LGHNA and YSLEER. This CDR3 has 16 residues. V lost 6 bases to trimming and J lost 0 bases, with 15 bases between them. The CDR3 DNA sequence: TGCGCCAGCAGTTTTAGACTGATCCTCTCCTACAATGAGCAGTTCTTC. This codes for CASSFRLILSYNEQFF.

The chain uses TRBV5-1 and TRBJ2-7, with 9 bases lining up with TRBD2. CDR1 and CDR2 (germline): SGHRS, YFSETQ. The CDR3 covers 15 residues. The V gene end was trimmed by 7 bases and the J gene end by 3 bases; junction bases not matched to a gene: 11. In DNA form, the CDR3 reads TGCGCCAGCGCCCAGACTAGCGGTTACCTCTACGAGCAGTACTTC. Amino acid sequence: CASAQTSGYLYEQYF. The full variable domain, completed using reference TRBV5-1 and TRBJ2-7, is KAGVTQTPRYLIKTRGQQVTLSCSPISGHRSVSWYQQTPGQGLQFLFEYFSETQRNKGNFPGRFSGRQFSNSRSEMNVSTLELGDSALYLCASAQTSGYLYEQYFGPGTRLTVT.

There are a few counts of this clone. The chain combines TRBV5-6 with TRBJ1-2, with 8 bases identical to TRBD1. Germline values: CDR1 SGHDT, CDR2 YYEEEE. The V and J ends lost 4 bases and 5 bases, in that order; junction bases with no gene match: 4. The CDR3 sequence is 13 residues long. This CDR3 reads CASSRQGFYGYTF. CDR3 sequence (DNA): TGTGCCAGCAGCCGACAGGGGTTTTATGGCTACACCTTC.

The chain employs TRBV10-3 and TRBJ2-7; D uncertain. This CDR3 spans 13 amino acids. Deletions cut 4 bases from V and 2 bases from J, with 9 bases between. CDR1 ENHRY and CDR2 SYGVKD come from the germline V gene. CDR3 nucleotide sequence: TGTGCCATCAGTGGTGGGCTTACCTACGAGCAGTACTTC. Protein: CAISGGLTYEQYF.